This T cell receptor beta chain appears in the sequencing data of a study of T-cell memory formation after mild COVID-19. The germline V gene encodes CDR1 MNHEY and CDR2 SVGAGI. This CDR3 spans 15 amino acids. Trimming removed 6 bases at V and 4 bases at J, with 17 bases between. This clonotype was picked up a small number of times. One entry per CDR3 protein results from TCRdb running MiXCR on the 5' RACE reads. The sample lists 300,000 to 400,000 distinct CDR3 sequences; 25% to 30% were seen once. The rearrangement links TRBV6-5 to TRBJ2-3; tentatively, D is TRBD2 (6 bases). The specimen was PBMCs or a T cell subset sorted from them (not recorded which). This receptor was obtained from an adult woman who had mild COVID-19 (a few samples of this study predate the infection). Cell type and time point are not known. CDR3 sequence: CASSGSPLPPDTQYF. In DNA form, the CDR3 reads TGTGCCAGCAGCGGGAGTCCCCTGCCCCCAGATACGCAGTATTTT.